This TCR beta chain was profiled in a study of cytomegalovirus exposure and HLA in healthy donors listed by TCRdb under 2017. The study in broad terms: An earlier analysis of roughly 500 of the donors reported more than 250 Gb of sequence data and 117 million unique TCR beta sequences from roughly 180 million T cells. The study used immunosequencing to profile the T cell repertoires of about 670 subjects and linked those repertoires to cytomegalovirus serostatus. Among the roughly 400 genotyped donors, around 81% belonged to the genetic ancestry cluster associated with self-reported Caucasian donors. On average, around 240,000 unique TCR beta nucleotide sequences were sequenced per donor among a few hundred genotyped donors of the cohort, with 15% to 20% of those sequences being non-productive. About 280 gigabases of sequencing data and 78 million or so unique TCR sequences were included in an early release covering 550 to 800 HLA-typed donors. A later analysis re-examined previously published TCR beta repertoires from about 670 donors and added high-resolution HLA genotyping to investigate patterns of TCR occurrence. An earlier analysis of some 500 of the donors applied high-throughput TCR beta sequencing to assess whether each TCR beta V gene segment acted as functional or pseudogenic. HLA typing covered class I and class II loci at four-digit resolution. Four or five DR-DQ haplotypes were treated as single units for association and clustering because of strong linkage in the cohort. Donor age, sex, ethnicity and CMV serostatus were compiled together with the repertoire data. In a later genetic analysis, genome-wide SNP genotypes for about 65% of the roughly 670 donors were used, and that subset was treated as a discovery cohort. Rather than using new phenotypic data, the later analysis identified candidate immune exposures from TCR beta sequences and from how often those sequences occurred across donors. To predict cytomegalovirus infection status, the study combined high-throughput TCR immunosequencing, statistical association of individual TCRs with disease status, and machine learning. The aim of the study was to test whether cataloging public T cell receptors could identify signatures of past pathogen exposure. In addition to the first cohort of about 650 subjects, a separate validation cohort of around 110 different subjects was used. All discovery cohort repertoires had been generated using a single sequencing platform. Typing coverage varied by locus: about 629-630 donors for A, B, C, DRB1 and DQB1; roughly 520 for DQA1; approximately 570 for DPA1; 450 to 480 for DPB1. Overall results and qualifications from the work: Because counts were too low, seventeen rarely observed V segments, including chromosome 9 orphons, were excluded from the earlier analysis of fewer than 650 of the donors. The study listed approximately 150 TCR beta chains as associated with cytomegalovirus. Cytomegalovirus status was reported to be diagnosed by the classifier with high specificity and sensitivity in both the original and validation cohorts. In vitro tests confirmed that three of the cytomegalovirus-associated TCR beta chains recognize cytomegalovirus antigens. In a later analysis, the rate of TCR association differed among HLA loci, with DRB1 alleles having the most associated TCRs and HLA-C alleles having the fewest. This cohort had only TCR beta chains sequenced, and the lack of alpha or paired-chain data limited which features could be detected. According to a later genetic analysis, donors in an Asian-associated ancestry cluster had fewer N-insertions in productive TCRs than the approximately 650-donor mean. A later genetic analysis associated a missense DCLRE1C variant with V-gene and J-gene trimming of TCR beta chains, and an independent cohort replicated the association. Most TCR sequences were observed very rarely across donors, whereas some public TCRs were present in many individuals. Some IMGT-functional V segments, including TRBV6-2 and TRBV6-3, could not be told apart with the 87-base-pair reads, so those segments were excluded. Sequencing depth was assumed to be roughly uniform across donors in the presence/absence analyses, though that assumption may not hold. According to a later analysis, most CMV-associated TCR beta chains appeared to be HLA-restricted, and the HLA associations seemed to be driven largely by CMV exposure. A cluster of highly shared sequence variants was judged likely to represent a technical artifact of the sequencing pipeline. A further reported finding was that TCR beta sequences accurately predicted the HLA-A and HLA-B alleles for most subjects in the first cohort. In a later analysis, HLA-associated TCR beta chains were found to be more clonally expanded and to have lower generation probabilities than equally common non-associated chains. When HLA alleles, especially DR and DQ, strongly co-occurred, attributing TCR associations to individual alleles was difficult. The authors suggested that the approach could potentially be generalized to other disease states and immunological phenotypes. Correlated functional status among segregating V segments might reflect linkage disequilibrium, but an unknown experimental factor could not be ruled out. Specific HLA alleles were associated with roughly 17,000 TCR beta sequences at a false discovery rate of 0.05 in a later analysis. For the cohort, immune exposure information was limited to CMV serostatus. Because HLA typing was missing for some donors at each locus, association tests included only the typed subset. An earlier analysis of approximately 600 of the donors showed that most TCR beta V segments appeared in productive rearrangements either about 87% or about 30% of the time, which broadly matched IMGT annotations. A later analysis reported that several top co-occurrence clusters appeared linked to parvovirus B19, influenza, CMV and Epstein-Barr virus.

Library preparation employed the immunoSEQ multiplex PCR assay. For the multiplex PCR, a mixture combining 60 forward primers for TCR Vbeta segments and 13 reverse primers for TCR Jbeta segments was used. The CDR3 region of rearranged TCR beta genes was amplified from genomic DNA by a multiplex PCR assay. The amplified TCR beta libraries were sequenced on the Illumina HiSeq System as 87-base-pair reads. From the authors' description of their analysis: In a later analysis, some 80 million unique TCR beta chains were counted across the 500 to 700 repertoires, and approximately 9.9 million of these chains were shared by at least two donors. Raw reads were error-corrected and collapsed into unique sequences with a nearest-neighbor algorithm that merged closely related sequences to remove PCR and sequencing errors. CDR3 sequences were aligned to IMGT reference sequences to assign V, D and J gene segments. For a sequence to be retained, a match of at least six nucleotides was required to both a V gene segment and a J gene segment. A rearrangement counted as productive if the CDR3 had no stop codons and remained in frame with V and J, and every other rearrangement counted as non-productive. Following IMGT convention, CDR3 was defined as the stretch from the second conserved V-encoded cysteine to the conserved J-encoded phenylalanine. Sequences without an unambiguous match to a single V gene segment were excluded from the earlier analysis of 450 to 650 of the donors. In an earlier analysis of around 590 of the donors, a V segment was called functional when productive rearrangements were above 56.7%, and segregating when the standard deviation between donors exceeded 5%. A statistical classification framework was developed to diagnose cytomegalovirus status using the catalog of TCR beta chain sequences. A later analysis assigned V and J genes by comparing TCR nucleotide sequences with IMGT/GENE-DB human TR gene sequences. In a later analysis, CDR3 sequences and most-parsimonious VDJ recombination scenarios were assigned using the TCRdist pipeline. A later analysis defined each TCR beta chain by its CDR3 amino acid sequence plus V-gene family, and excluded reads lacking a unique V-gene family. To address suspected cross-contamination and a sequencing artifact, a later analysis removed approximately 590 highly shared, low-generation-probability nucleotide sequences. A later analysis calculated a clonal expansion index for each public chain from normalized within-repertoire ranks of inferred template counts. In a later analysis, generation probabilities were computed using a VDJ recombination model fitted to out-of-frame rearrangements, and the results were checked against IGoR. Hypergeometric tests were used in a later analysis to score TCR-TCR, TCR-HLA and TCR-CMV co-occurrence, with a repertoire-size bias correction applied to the TCR pairs. False discovery rates were estimated in a later analysis by permuting HLA or CMV assignments 20 times. A later analysis grouped co-occurring TCRs with DBSCAN, adding TCRdist sequence similarity when clustering within HLA-allele-positive subsets. Repertoires with fewer than 30,000 or more than 120,000 public chains were left out of co-occurrence clustering, as were a handful of repertoires with anomalous nucleotide sharing. This immuneACCESS table, as held by TCRdb, lists in-frame sequences with V and J called but not all clones. Of the missing ones, under half trace to an unresolved V gene in checked studies; the others have no known cause. That table is the source of V, J and clone size, and D and trimming were worked out from the DNA. The sample table lists fewer than 250,000 clones, approximately 80% of them with a count of one. Together, the top ten hold 0.71% of the sample.

CDR1 SGHTA and CDR2 FQGNSA are derived from the germline V gene. Here V drops 7 bases and J drops 5 bases, and the junction holds 12 bases not matched to any gene. The CDR3 measures 16 amino acids from cysteine to phenylalanine. Left in the record is the CDR3 DNA by itself, 48 bases read in frame from the first base. The cohort consisted of fewer than 700 healthy bone marrow donors. At the time of sampling, every cohort member was nominally healthy, though immune exposures that went unrecorded were likely present. The donor was CMV seronegative and was included in the group of about 400 seronegative cohort members. Every donor gave a peripheral blood sample, and the peripheral blood mononuclear cells from that sample were used for TCR beta sequencing. Genomic DNA extraction from the blood cell samples was performed with the Qiagen DNeasy Blood Extraction Kit. In this sample, this clone turned up once. This clone's antigen is unknown. The input lacks base qualities; no much larger clone sits a single base away.

The TCR sequence derives from a boy under 10 years old in good health and CMV-seronegative. Source material: PBMCs. Recombination connected TRBV7-2 to TRBJ2-7; TRBD2 fits 12 bases in the junction. The CDR3: CASIELAGGPSHEQYF. The nucleotide sequence reads as follows: TGTGCCAGCATAGAACTAGCGGGAGGCCCTTCTCACGAGCAGTACTTC.